Listed below are T cell receptor beta chains from one sample, sequenced in a study of blood T cell repertoires in COVID-19. Sequenced by immunoSEQ multiplex PCR; TCRdb stores in-frame clones only, minus some. The data hold more than 100,000 clones, with about 89% observed a single time. Material for sequencing was peripheral blood. All receptors come from a man aged 50 or older with active COVID-19. The CDR3 runs from the conserved cysteine through the conserved F or W. Each record gives: CDR3 protein, CDR3 DNA, clone size, J gene, D gene, CDR3 length, V gene. A D gene is named only where the DNA matches it firmly. Only part of the rows carry a size: once, few, many, or a class if the clone is expanded.

CDR3: CASSLAGRDEQYF
DNA: TGTGCCAGCAGCTTGGCCGGGCGGGACGAGCAGTACTTC
size: once
J: TRBJ2-7
D: .
length: 13
V: TRBV5-4

CDR3: CASSLAEQETQYF
DNA: TGCGCCAGCAGCTTGGCGGAGCAAGAGACCCAGTACTTC
size: .
J: TRBJ2-5
D: .
length: 13
V: TRBV5-1

CDR3: CASSQVGSGHLPSSYEQYF
DNA: TGTGCCAGCAGCCAAGTGGGATCGGGACACCTTCCGAGCTCCTACGAGCAGTACTTC
size: once
J: TRBJ2-7
D: .
length: 19
V: TRBV14

CDR3: CASSEEGRPLHF
DNA: TGTGCCAGCAGTGAAGAGGGGAGGCCCCTCCACTTT
size: few
J: TRBJ1-6
D: .
length: 12
V: TRBV6-1

CDR3: CAIRGGNTGELFF
DNA: TGTGCCATCCGTGGCGGAAACACCGGGGAGCTGTTTTTT
size: .
J: TRBJ2-2
D: .
length: 13
V: TRBV10-3

CDR3: CASSTDRGNTEAFF
DNA: TGTGCCAGCAGTACGGACAGGGGTAACACTGAAGCTTTCTTT
size: .
J: TRBJ1-1
D: TRBD1
length: 14
V: TRBV7-2

CDR3: CASSSSPRVDQPQHF
DNA: TGTGCCAGCAGTTCGTCGCCCCGGGTCGATCAGCCCCAGCATTTT
size: .
J: TRBJ1-5
D: .
length: 15
V: TRBV7-2

CDR3: CASSLLIAGGHYNEQFF
DNA: TGTGCCAGCAGCCTTCTGATAGCGGGGGGTCACTACAATGAGCAGTTCTTC
size: few
J: TRBJ2-1
D: TRBD2
length: 17
V: TRBV3-1/TRBV3-2

CDR3: CASSIDRGSAEKLFF
DNA: TGTGCCAGTAGTATTGACAGGGGATCGGCTGAAAAACTGTTTTTT
size: once
J: TRBJ1-4
D: TRBD1
length: 15
V: TRBV19

CDR3: CASRALYGYTF
DNA: TGCGCCAGCAGAGCCTTGTATGGCTACACCTTC
size: .
J: TRBJ1-2
D: .
length: 11
V: TRBV10-1

CDR3: CASSQDRGLAGGLGSYNEQFF
DNA: TGCGCCAGCAGCCAAGATAGGGGACTAGCGGGGGGGCTAGGATCCTACAATGAGCAGTTCTTC
size: few
J: TRBJ2-1
D: TRBD2
length: 21
V: TRBV4-1

CDR3: CASSLGSGGNEQFF
DNA: TGCGCCAGCAGCTTGGGAAGCGGGGGGAATGAGCAGTTCTTC
size: .
J: TRBJ2-1
D: TRBD2
length: 14
V: TRBV5-1

CDR3: CASSQLAGGHETQYF
DNA: TGTGCCAGCAGCCAATTAGCGGGGGGGCACGAGACCCAGTACTTC
size: .
J: TRBJ2-5
D: TRBD2
length: 15
V: TRBV4-2

CDR3: CASSPHGQGGDEQYF
DNA: TGTGCCAGCAGCCCTCACGGACAGGGCGGCGACGAGCAGTACTTC
size: .
J: TRBJ2-7
D: TRBD1
length: 15
V: TRBV9

CDR3: CASKGGGYEQYF
DNA: TGTGCCAGCAAGGGCGGGGGTTACGAGCAGTACTTC
size: .
J: TRBJ2-7
D: TRBD2
length: 12
V: TRBV9

CDR3: CATSRSGGQETQYF
DNA: TGTGCCACCAGCAGATCGGGAGGCCAAGAGACCCAGTACTTC
size: .
J: TRBJ2-5
D: TRBD2
length: 14
V: TRBV15

CDR3: CASGQRTDTQYF
DNA: TGTGCCAGTGGACAGCGCACAGATACGCAGTATTTT
size: .
J: TRBJ2-3
D: .
length: 12
V: TRBV19

CDR3: CASKPAGVSYEQYF
DNA: TGTGCCAGCAAGCCGGCAGGGGTTTCCTACGAGCAGTACTTC
size: .
J: TRBJ2-7
D: .
length: 14
V: TRBV5-6

CDR3: CASGQGHSDTQYF
DNA: TGTGCCAGCGGGCAGGGGCATTCGGATACGCAGTATTTT
size: .
J: TRBJ2-3
D: .
length: 13
V: TRBV6-4

CDR3: CASSPGTSGGPQADTQYF
DNA: TGTGCCAGCAGCCCCGGGACTAGCGGGGGCCCTCAGGCAGATACGCAGTATTTT
size: .
J: TRBJ2-3
D: TRBD2
length: 18
V: TRBV6-2/TRBV6-3

CDR3: CASSDQGASPYEQYF
DNA: TGTGCCAGCAGTGACCAGGGGGCTTCGCCTTACGAGCAGTACTTC
size: .
J: TRBJ2-7
D: TRBD1
length: 15
V: TRBV25-1

CDR3: CASSKSGGAYEQYF
DNA: TGTGCCAGTAGTAAAAGCGGGGGGGCCTACGAGCAGTACTTC
size: .
J: TRBJ2-7
D: TRBD2
length: 14
V: TRBV19

CDR3: CSAQTGRAEAFF
DNA: TGCAGCGCCCAGACAGGACGGGCTGAAGCTTTCTTT
size: .
J: TRBJ1-1
D: .
length: 12
V: TRBV29-1

CDR3: CSVRGQSNTEAFF
DNA: TGCAGCGTTCGGGGACAGTCGAACACTGAAGCTTTCTTT
size: .
J: TRBJ1-1
D: TRBD1
length: 13
V: TRBV29-1

CDR3: CSARVFGGGNEKLFF
DNA: TGCAGTGCTCGTGTGTTTGGGGGCGGGAATGAAAAACTGTTTTTT
size: once
J: TRBJ1-4
D: .
length: 15
V: TRBV20-1

CDR3: CASNLETGAGGELFF
DNA: TGCGCCAGCAACCTTGAAACAGGGGCGGGCGGGGAGCTGTTTTTT
size: .
J: TRBJ2-2
D: TRBD1
length: 15
V: TRBV4-1

CDR3: CASRNRGPLEAFF
DNA: TGTGCCAGCAGAAACAGGGGCCCCCTTGAAGCTTTCTTT
size: .
J: TRBJ1-1
D: TRBD1
length: 13
V: TRBV6-6

CDR3: CASSQTFTGNYGYTF
DNA: TGTGCCAGCAGCCAGACTTTTACAGGGAACTATGGCTACACCTTC
size: .
J: TRBJ1-2
D: .
length: 15
V: TRBV3-1/TRBV3-2

CDR3: CASRETGDYTEAFF
DNA: TGTGCCAGTAGGGAAACGGGGGATTACACTGAAGCTTTCTTT
size: .
J: TRBJ1-1
D: .
length: 14
V: TRBV19

CDR3: CASSPDRNYGYTF
DNA: TGCGCCAGCAGTCCAGACAGAAACTATGGCTACACCTTC
size: .
J: TRBJ1-2
D: .
length: 13
V: TRBV5-1

CDR3: CASTRDNQPQHF
DNA: TGCGCCAGCACACGGGACAATCAGCCCCAGCATTTT
size: .
J: TRBJ1-5
D: .
length: 12
V: TRBV10-1

CDR3: CASSRGGAAYNEQFF
DNA: TGTGCCAGCAGTCGCGGGGGGGCCGCCTACAATGAGCAGTTCTTC
size: once
J: TRBJ2-1
D: TRBD2
length: 15
V: TRBV6-6

CDR3: CASSQTWNEQFF
DNA: TGTGCCAGCAGTCAGACTTGGAATGAGCAGTTCTTC
size: .
J: TRBJ2-1
D: .
length: 12
V: TRBV27

CDR3: CASSPQGGGPRETQYF
DNA: TGTGCCAGCAGCCCCCAAGGCGGGGGCCCCCGGGAGACCCAGTACTTC
size: .
J: TRBJ2-5
D: .
length: 16
V: TRBV7-8

CDR3: CASSPSGFNTGELFF
DNA: TGTGCCAGCAGCCCTAGCGGATTTAACACCGGGGAGCTGTTTTTT
size: few
J: TRBJ2-2
D: TRBD2
length: 15
V: TRBV5-4

CDR3: CASSFAGGRGTDTQYF
DNA: TGTGCCAGCAGCTTCGCGGGGGGGCGGGGCACAGATACGCAGTATTTT
size: once
J: TRBJ2-3
D: TRBD2
length: 16
V: TRBV5-4

CDR3: CASSLSDGGDYEQYF
DNA: TGTGCCAGCAGCTTAAGTGACGGGGGGGATTACGAGCAGTACTTC
size: .
J: TRBJ2-7
D: TRBD2
length: 15
V: TRBV11-2

CDR3: CASSEGWNEKLFF
DNA: TGTGCCAGCAGTGAGGGCTGGAATGAAAAACTGTTTTTT
size: once
J: TRBJ1-4
D: .
length: 13
V: TRBV2

CDR3: CASSRTGDYEQYF
DNA: TGTGCCAGCAGCCGGACAGGGGACTACGAGCAGTACTTC
size: .
J: TRBJ2-7
D: TRBD1
length: 13
V: TRBV6-5

CDR3: CAITSERGNIGNTIYF
DNA: TGTGCCATCACCTCGGAACGGGGAAATATTGGAAACACCATATATTTT
size: .
J: TRBJ1-3
D: .
length: 16
V: TRBV10-3